The subject of this entry is one TCR beta chain. Its antigen is as yet unknown. These data are taken from a study of cytomegalovirus exposure and HLA in healthy donors. About the research overall: According to later analysis, the same platform produced the roughly 130 validation and several hundred first-cohort repertoires. Overall study results and limits: Usually a TCR sequence was rare, but some public TCRs were found in many donors.

Germline V gene lookup returns CDR1 SGHNT and CDR2 YENEEA. The length of the CDR3 is 12 residues. V was cut by 10 bases and J by 4 bases, with 11 bases left in between. The protocol was immunoSEQ multiplex PCR, while the TCRdb copy is restricted to in-frame clones and leaves out a portion. The sample has 220,000 or so clones; 80% to 85% are singletons. The V gene is TRBV11-3, the J gene TRBJ1-5, with D unclear. The sequenced sample was PBMCs. This TCR was recovered from a woman aged 30 to 39 in good health and CMV-seropositive. The CDR3 sequence: CATFTGNQPQHF. DNA of the CDR3: TGTGCCACCTTTACGGGGAATCAGCCCCAGCATTTT.